A single sample is the source of the 10 T cell receptor beta chains below, sequenced in a study of molecular identifiers for immune sequencing clone quantification. TCRdb used MiXCR to reprocess the PCR reads, holding one entry per CDR3 protein. The sample includes approximately 550,000 distinct CDR3 sequences, less than 30% of them seen just once. Specimen: naive CD8+ T cells from blood, with Jurkat cell RNA spiked in. Sample subset: FACS-sorted CD8+CD4-CCR7+CD45RA+ naive T cells. These receptors came from a human donor in good health. Some libraries in this study had Jurkat cell RNA spiked in.

This clonotype was seen a handful of times. This chain joins TRBV29-1 and TRBJ2-7; 11 bases are a match to TRBD2. Looked up from germline, CDR1 is SQVTM and CDR2 is ANQGSEA. CDR3 size: 14 residues. Trimming at V came to 6 bases and at J to 4 bases, leaving 8 bases not matched to a gene. This CDR3 is CSVSSGGIQYEQYF. CDR3 sequence (DNA): TGCAGCGTATCTAGCGGGGGGATCCAATACGAGCAGTACTTC.

This clonotype was counted once. This may come from a read error, since a much larger clone is one base off. The chain combines TRBV12-3 or TRBV12-4 with TRBJ2-2; possible D gene TRBD2, 5 bases. V lost 2 bases to trimming and J lost 4 bases, with 14 bases between them. This CDR3 comprises 16 residues. In DNA, the CDR3 is TGTGCCAGCAGTTTAAATCCCGGGATTATCACCGGGGAGCTGTTTTTT. It is translated as CASSLNPGIITGELFF.

The sample holds a few counts of this clonotype. The chain has TRBV27 and TRBJ1-1; no definite D call. CDR3 length: 13 residues. The ends were cut back, 4 bases at V and 3 bases at J, with 9 bases in the middle. CDR1 and CDR2 (germline): MNHEY, SMNVEV (reference sequence). DNA for the CDR3: TGTGCCAGCAGTTCCACCTACTACACTGAAGCTTTCTTT. Its protein is CASSSTYYTEAFF.

The rearrangement joins TRBV18 to TRBJ2-7; no firm D call. There are 12 residues in the CDR3. Germline values: CDR1 KGHSH, CDR2 LQKENI. V lost 0 bases to trimming and J lost 5 bases, with 5 bases between them. The CDR3, as DNA: TGTGCCAGCTCACCACCTGCGGACGAGCAGTACTTC. It specifies CASSPPADEQYF.

This clonotype was seen more than once but under ten times. The CDR3 sequence is CASSATLGGQPQHF. Written as DNA, the CDR3 is TGTGCCAGCAGTGCGACACTCGGAGGTCAGCCCCAGCATTTT. This sequence joins TRBV6-5 and TRBJ1-5; D is undetermined. V was shortened by 5 bases and J by 6 bases, with 14 bases between the two germline ends. CDR1 and CDR2 (germline): MNHEY, SVGAGI. The CDR3 covers 14 residues.

In this sample, this clonotype turned up a few times. V is TRBV4-3 and J is TRBJ2-5, with D possibly being TRBD2 (5 bases). The V and J ends lost 0 bases and 0 bases respectively, with 14 bases between them. This CDR3 is built from 17 residues. Germline CDR1 reads LGHNA; CDR2 reads YSLEER. As DNA, the CDR3 is TGCGCCAGCAGCCAAGAGTCCGGGGTGGCGTACCAAGAGACCCAGTACTTC. The encoded protein is CASSQESGVAYQETQYF.

This clonotype has only a few counts. The chain joins TRBV6-5 to TRBJ1-2; TRBD1 matches at 7 bases. The J segment lost 0 bases and the V segment lost 7 bases, leaving 14 bases of the junction unmatched. Germline V CDR1 and CDR2: MNHEY, SVGAGI. The CDR3 length is 17 residues. The CDR3 region has the DNA TGTGCCAGCACCAACTTGGGACAGATGAGACCTAACTATGGCTACACCTTC. Translating gives CASTNLGQMRPNYGYTF.

The chain couples TRBV6-2 or TRBV6-3 to TRBJ1-6; D unclear. CDR1 and CDR2 from the germline V gene are MNHEY and SVGEGT. The ends were cut back, 7 bases at V and 3 bases at J, with 7 bases in the middle. This CDR3 is built from 13 residues. CDR3 region: CASTSVYNSPLHF. The CDR3, as DNA: TGTGCCAGCACCTCGGTCTATAATTCACCCCTCCACTTT.

This clonotype was recorded a few times. The rearrangement links TRBV20-1 to TRBJ2-1; possible D gene TRBD2, 7 bases. This CDR3 contains 16 residues. The germline V and J ends were trimmed by 3 bases and 4 bases, with 19 bases remaining between them. Germline lookup yields CDR1 DFQATT and CDR2 SNEGSKA (reference sequence). CDR3 sequence reads: CSASPGGQLSYNEQFF. CDR3 coding DNA: TGCAGTGCTAGCCCCGGGGGGCAGCTATCTTACAATGAGCAGTTCTTC.

In regard to this clonotype: Being one base from a much bigger clone, this may be a read error. The gene calls are TRBV6-1 and TRBJ1-1, with D unclear. V shed 6 bases and J shed 1 base, with 6 bases lying between them. The CDR3 length is 12 residues. The germline V gene has CDR1 MNHNS and CDR2 SASEGT. CDR3 amino acids: CASRDWNTEAFF. The CDR3 DNA follows: TGTGCCAGCAGGGACTGGAACACTGAAGCTTTCTTT.